The rows below give T cell receptor beta chains drawn from one sample of a study of CD8 T cells in ankylosing spondylitis. TCRdb processed the 5' RACE reads anew with MiXCR; each CDR3 protein has one entry. The sample holds 85,000 to 100,000 distinct CDR3 sequences; about 8.1% are singletons and the top ten take approximately 4.8%. The specimen was blood, either unsorted or a sorted T cell fraction (not recorded which). These TCRs come from a male donor with ankylosing spondylitis or in good health (not recorded which). CDR3s include the opening cysteine and the closing phenylalanine or tryptophan. D genes are given only for firm matches. Clone size is stated in some rows and not others, as once, few, many or a class when expanded.

TRBD1	many	TRBV6-5	TRBJ1-1	TGTGCCAGCAGTTACGACAGGGGGCGAAGGGCCACTGAAGCTTTCTTT	CASSYDRGRRATEAFF
NA	many	TRBV3-1	TRBJ2-5	TGTGCCAGCAGCCAAGGGTTCAGAGAGACCCAGTACTTC	CASSQGFRETQYF
TRBD2	many	TRBV15	TRBJ2-3	TGTGCCACCAGCAGAGGAACTAGCGGGGGTTACACAGATACGCAGTATTTT	CATSRGTSGGYTDTQYF
NA	many	TRBV20-1	TRBJ2-1	TGCAGTGCTAGGCCCCTGGTCGGCGGCAGCAACAATGAGCAGTTCTTC	CSARPLVGGSNNEQFF
NA	few	TRBV2	TRBJ2-1	TGTGCCAGCAGTGAACAGGGAGTAAGGGGTGCTGAGCAGTTCTTC	CASSEQGVRGAEQFF
NA	many	TRBV5-1	TRBJ1-1	TGCGCCAGCAGCGTCCTTACAGGGTCGGGCACTGAAGCTTTCTTT	CASSVLTGSGTEAFF
NA	many	TRBV7-9	TRBJ1-2	TGTGCCAGCAGCCCGACTACAGGGTGGAACTATGGCTACACCTTC	CASSPTTGWNYGYTF
NA	NA	TRBV24-1	TRBJ2-2	TGTGCCACCAGTGATTCGCCTCGATACACCGGGGAGCTGTTTTTT	CATSDSPRYTGELFF
TRBD2	many	TRBV3-1	TRBJ2-3	TGTGCCAGCAGCTCTGGGACTAGCCCGAATCGAGATACGCAGTATTTT	CASSSGTSPNRDTQYF
NA	many	TRBV29-1	TRBJ2-6	TGCAGCGCTGGATCGTCTGGGGCCAACGTCCTGACTTTC	CSAGSSGANVLTF
TRBD1	many	TRBV12-3/TRBV12-4	TRBJ2-7	TGTGCCAGCAGTCCGGGACAGGGCCCCTACGAGCAGTACTTC	CASSPGQGPYEQYF
NA	many	TRBV20-1	TRBJ1-6	TGCAGTGCTAGAGAGGCGGGTAATTCACCCCTCCACTTT	CSAREAGNSPLHF
NA	many	TRBV7-3	TRBJ1-5	TGTGCCAGCAGCCCAAACCTCAGGCAGCCCCAGCATTTT	CASSPNLRQPQHF
NA	NA	TRBV6-1	TRBJ2-3	TGTGCCAGCAGGGCCCTAAGGGAGAGCCGCACAGATACGCAGTATTTT	CASRALRESRTDTQYF
TRBD1	many	TRBV28	TRBJ2-1	TGTGCCAGCAGCCCAACAGGGGGCATCGCCTACAATGAGCAGTTCTTC	CASSPTGGIAYNEQFF
TRBD2	many	TRBV2	TRBJ2-5	TGTGCCAGCACCGACGGGGGGGGCCGTCCCCAAGAGACCCAGTACTTC	CASTDGGGRPQETQYF
NA	many	TRBV7-3	TRBJ2-5	TGTGCCAGCAGCTTAAGGGGCGCGGGGGCCCTACAAGAGACCCAGTACTTC	CASSLRGAGALQETQYF
NA	many	TRBV29-1	TRBJ2-3	TGCAGCGTGTTGAAATTCGAGGACACGCAGTATTTT	CSVLKFEDTQYF
TRBD2	many	TRBV11-2	TRBJ2-7	TGTGCCAGCAGCCGTAGCGGGGGGGCCCAGGACGAGCAGTACTTC	CASSRSGGAQDEQYF
NA	many	TRBV10-3	TRBJ2-5	TGTGCCATCAGCATGGGACCCCAAGAGACCCAGTACTTC	CAISMGPQETQYF
NA	many	TRBV9	TRBJ2-1	TGTGCCAGCAGCTCTCAAATGGGGGGGGCCTCCTCCAATGAGCAGTTCTTC	CASSSQMGGASSNEQFF
NA	NA	TRBV2	TRBJ1-5	TGTGCCGCCGCGGTTAGCAATCAGCCCCAGCATTTT	CAAAVSNQPQHF
NA	many	TRBV5-6	TRBJ2-3	TGTGCCAGCAGCGCTCTGGGCAACAGACGCACAGATACGCAGTATTTT	CASSALGNRRTDTQYF
NA	many	TRBV4-1	TRBJ2-5	TGCGCCAGCAGCCAGTCCCGGTTGGACCCTGAGGAGACCCAGTACTTC	CASSQSRLDPEETQYF
TRBD2	many	TRBV6-1	TRBJ2-3	TGTGCCAGCAGCCTGAGGACTAGCGGGGCCACAGATACGCAGTATTTT	CASSLRTSGATDTQYF
NA	NA	TRBV18	TRBJ2-5	TGTGCCAGCTCACCACTGGAAGAGATGAAGACCCAGTACTTC	CASSPLEEMKTQYF
NA	NA	TRBV7-9	TRBJ2-5	TGTGCCAGCAGATCCGGGACTCACAAAGAGACCCAGTACTTC	CASRSGTHKETQYF
TRBD2	NA	TRBV7-2	TRBJ2-2	TGTGCCAGCAGCTTTAGCAAGGGTGGTAGCGGGGCCAACACCGGGGAGCTGTTTTTT	CASSFSKGGSGANTGELFF
TRBD1	many	TRBV12-3/TRBV12-4	TRBJ2-7	TGTGCCAGCAGCTGGGGACAGCCCTACGAGCAGTACTTC	CASSWGQPYEQYF
TRBD2	NA	TRBV20-1	TRBJ2-5	TGCAGTGCTAGAGACCTAGCGGGGGCCAAAGAGACCCAGTACTTC	CSARDLAGAKETQYF
NA	many	TRBV29-1	TRBJ2-3	TGCAGCGTTGAAGATCGGGCCTCGCCAGATACGCAGTATTTT	CSVEDRASPDTQYF
NA	many	TRBV5-1	TRBJ2-3	TGCGCCAGCAGCTTGGTAGGCAGGGTCACAGATACGCAGTATTTT	CASSLVGRVTDTQYF
NA	NA	TRBV7-8	TRBJ2-2	TGTGCCAGCAGCTTACAAGCAGCGAACACCGGGGAGCTGTTTTTT	CASSLQAANTGELFF
TRBD1	many	TRBV5-5	TRBJ2-1	TGTGCCAGCAGCCAAGGGGGCCGATCCTACAATGAGCAGTTCTTC	CASSQGGRSYNEQFF
TRBD1	many	TRBV29-1	TRBJ1-1	TGCAGCGTTACGGGGACAGGCTCGAACACTGAAGCTTTCTTT	CSVTGTGSNTEAFF
NA	many	TRBV20-1	TRBJ2-2	TGCAGTGGGGCAGGGGCCACCGGGGAGCTGTTTTTT	CSGAGATGELFF
NA	few	TRBV11-2	TRBJ2-5	TGTGCCAGCAGCCAAATGGGGGGGGCGTATGAGACCCAGTACTTC	CASSQMGGAYETQYF
NA	many	TRBV30	TRBJ2-1	TGTGCCTGGAGTTCGGACGCGGCCTACAATGAGCAGTTCTTC	CAWSSDAAYNEQFF
TRBD1	many	TRBV2	TRBJ1-1	TGTGCCAGCAGTCTGGACAGGGACACTGAAGCTTTCTTT	CASSLDRDTEAFF
TRBD1	NA	TRBV29-1	TRBJ1-2	TGCAGCGTTGGGACAGGGGAGTTTGGCTACACCTTC	CSVGTGEFGYTF
TRBD1	many	TRBV5-1	TRBJ2-7	TGCGCCAGCAGCTTGTCGACAGGGGACTCCTACGAGCAGTACTTC	CASSLSTGDSYEQYF
NA	many	TRBV12-3/TRBV12-4	TRBJ2-7	TGTGCCAGCAGGTTGGTGGGGGAGCAGTACTTC	CASRLVGEQYF
TRBD2	NA	TRBV14	TRBJ2-1	TGTGCCAGCAGCCAAGATTCTGGGCGGGGGGTCCTCAATGAGCAGTTCTTC	CASSQDSGRGVLNEQFF
TRBD1	many	TRBV6-5	TRBJ1-6	TGTGCCAGCAGTTATACCCAGGGGGCGAGTTCACCCCTCCACTTT	CASSYTQGASSPLHF
TRBD1	many	TRBV12-3/TRBV12-4	TRBJ1-1	TGTGCCAGCACCCCCGGGGACAGGGGAAACACTGAAGCTTTCTTT	CASTPGDRGNTEAFF
NA	many	TRBV12-3/TRBV12-4	TRBJ2-5	TGTGCCAGCAGTTCCGACTACCAAGAGACCCAGTACTTC	CASSSDYQETQYF
NA	NA	TRBV5-1	TRBJ2-7	TGCGCCAGCAGGGTGGAGGCAGTTATCTACGAGCAGTACTTC	CASRVEAVIYEQYF
TRBD2	many	TRBV5-6	TRBJ2-7	TGTGCCAGCAGCTCGACCGGGACTAGTTCCTACGAGCAGTACTTC	CASSSTGTSSYEQYF
TRBD1	NA	TRBV7-2	TRBJ2-3	TGTGCCAGCAGCTTACCGGACAGGGGGCGAACAGATACGCAGTATTTT	CASSLPDRGRTDTQYF
NA	few	TRBV3-1	TRBJ2-7	TGTGCCAGCAGCCAAGATTCAACCCCCTGGGGCGAGCAGTACTTC	CASSQDSTPWGEQYF